The 10 T cell receptor beta chains given below trace back to one sample, sequenced in a study of beta chain features in type 1 diabetes. Sequenced material consisted of expressed TCRB transcripts (all of the isolated RNA was reverse transcribed). Here immunoSEQ multiplex PCR was the method, and the copy in TCRdb shows in-frame clones only, minus some. This table has about 350,000 clones, about 20% appearing once. Input material: naive CD4+ T cells from blood. The receptors shown here come from a woman under 30 in good health.

V and J are TRBV7-2 and TRBJ1-6; TRBD1 matches at 8 bases. CDR1 and CDR2 (germline): SGHTA, FQGNSA. This CDR3 comprises 15 residues. V dropped 1 base and J dropped 9; count of bases not matched to a gene: 5. The CDR3 spells CASSLETGGASPLHF. The CDR3 coding sequence is TGTGCCAGCAGCTTAGAAACAGGGGGAGCTTCACCCCTCCACTTT.

This chain links TRBV5-4 with TRBJ2-1; 12 bases agree with TRBD2. The CDR3 has 14 residues. CDR1 and CDR2 (germline): SGHNT, YYREEE (reference sequence). The junction had 9 bases not matched to a gene; V was cut back by 7 bases and J by 10 bases. As DNA, the CDR3 is TGTGCCAGCCCTAGACTAGCGGGAGTAGAGGAGCAGTTCTTC. This codes for CASPRLAGVEEQFF.

This clone was found a few times. The chain carries TRBV18 and TRBJ1-1; D unresolved. Germline assignment: CDR1 KGHSH and CDR2 LQKENI. V lost 2 bases, J lost 8 bases, and 12 bases lay in between. This CDR3 spans 13 amino acids. The CDR3 DNA sequence: TGTGCCAGCTCACCAGTAGGGAGGTCGGAAGCTTTCTTT. It is translated as CASSPVGRSEAFF.

This clone has just a few counts. This chain links TRBV5-1 with TRBJ1-4; a weak D match, TRBD1 (5 bases). The CDR3 is 13 residues long. Deletions cut 4 bases from V and 8 bases from J, with 12 bases between. Germline-derived CDR1 and CDR2 are SGHRS and YFSETQ. The CDR3 loop reads CASSPRGDEKLFF. The CDR3 DNA reads TGCGCCAGCAGCCCAAGGGGCGACGAAAAACTGTTTTTT. The complete variable domain, with remaining parts taken from reference TRBV5-1 and TRBJ1-4, reads KAGVTQTPRYLIKTRGQQVTLSCSPISGHRSVSWYQQTPGQGLQFLFEYFSETQRNKGNFPGRFSGRQFSNSRSEMNVSTLELGDSALYLCASSPRGDEKLFFGSGTQLSVL.

The CDR3 loop is CASSLAFGGREYEQYF. The CDR3 DNA reads TGCGCCAGCAGCTTGGCCTTCGGCGGGAGAGAATACGAGCAGTACTTC. V and J are TRBV5-1 and TRBJ2-7; TRBD2 agrees at 7 bases. The CDR3 runs 16 residues. Germline CDR1 SGHRS, CDR2 YFSETQ. V gave up 0 bases and J gave up 4 bases; unmatched junction bases: 10.

The sample holds a few counts of this clone. The chain recombines TRBV5-4 with TRBJ2-1; 13 bases agree with TRBD2. Germline CDR1 and CDR2: SGHNT and YYREEE (reference sequence). The CDR3 extends over 15 amino acids. Trimming took 4 bases from V and 13 from J; bases not matched to a gene: 11. The CDR3 region is CASSPITSGRALQFF. The CDR3 DNA reads TGTGCCAGCAGCCCGATTACTAGCGGGAGGGCCCTTCAGTTCTTC. The full variable domain, in which reference TRBV5-4 and TRBJ2-1 provide the parts outside the CDR3, is ETGVTQSPTHLIKTRGQQVTLRCSSQSGHNTVSWYQQALGQGPQFIFQYYREEENGRGNFPPRFSGLQFPNYSSELNVNALELDDSALYLCASSPITSGRALQFFGPGTRLTVL.

This clone has only a few counts. The rearrangement joins TRBV28 to TRBJ1-2; D gene ambiguous. The CDR3 has 12 residues. CDR1 and CDR2 from the germline V gene are MDHEN and SYDVKM. Trimming took off 5 bases at V and 4 bases at J, with 8 bases between the two ends. The CDR3 sequence: CASSLLRYGYTF. DNA of the CDR3: TGTGCCAGCAGTCTCCTACGCTATGGCTACACCTTC.

V usage is TRBV2 and J usage is TRBJ1-2, with D unclear. The CDR3 is made up of 12 amino acids. With 3 bases removed from V and 8 bases from J, the gap between germline ends came to 10 bases. Germline CDR1 reads SNHLY; CDR2 reads FYNNEI. The CDR3 bases are TGTGCCAGCAGTGACGTCCTCGGGGGCTACACCTTC. Protein: CASSDVLGGYTF. Full variable domain (rest looked up from reference TRBV2 and TRBJ1-2): EPEVTQTPSHQVTQMGQEVILRCVPISNHLYFYWYRQILGQKVEFLVSFYNNEISEKSEIFDDQFSVERPDGSNFTLKIRSTKLEDSAMYFCASSDVLGGYTFGSGTRLTVV.

This chain joins TRBV29-1 and TRBJ1-1; D gene unclear. V lost 8 bases and J lost 1, with 14 bases in between. There are 13 residues in the CDR3. Germline CDR1 SQVTM, CDR2 ANQGSEA. The CDR3 protein is CSSRPQANTEAFF. CDR3 DNA: TGCAGCTCCCGACCCCAGGCGAACACTGAAGCTTTCTTT. The entire variable domain, with the rest obtained from reference TRBV29-1 and TRBJ1-1, is as follows: SAVISQKPSRDICQRGTSLTIQCQVDSQVTMMFWYRQQPGQSLTLIATANQGSEATYESGFVIDKFPISRPNLTFSTLTVSNMSPEDSSIYLCSSRPQANTEAFFGQGTRLTVV.

The chain is built from TRBV19 and TRBJ2-5; TRBD2 aligns across 13 bases. Looked up from germline, CDR1 is LNHDA and CDR2 is SQIVND (reference sequence). CDR3 length equals 15 residues. Unmatched junction bases numbered 7, after V lost 6 bases and J lost 6 bases. This CDR3 is CASRGLAGREKTQYF. As DNA, the CDR3 is TGTGCCAGTAGGGGACTAGCGGGAAGAGAGAAGACCCAGTACTTC.